This TCR beta chain was observed in a study of cytomegalovirus exposure and HLA in healthy donors. Study-wide results and caveats: The study designated roughly 160 TCR beta chains cytomegalovirus-associated.

The data were produced by immunoSEQ multiplex PCR, yet TCRdb's version contains in-frame clones alone and is incomplete. The sample lists 110,000 to 150,000 clones, around 88% occurring once. In the case of this clone: What it binds is unknown.

Trimming removed 4 bases at V and 0 bases at J, with 13 bases between. Germline CDR1 SGHRS, CDR2 YFSETQ. The CDR3 is 15 residues long. Sequencing used PBMCs. The chain uses TRBV5-1 and TRBJ2-5; D uncertain. This TCR was recovered from a woman aged 18-29 years in good health and CMV-seropositive. The CDR3 sequence: CASSRELSYQETQYF. The CDR3 nucleotides read TGCGCCAGCAGCAGAGAGCTCTCGTACCAAGAGACCCAGTACTTC.